The 27 T cell receptor beta chains listed next were all sequenced from one sample in a study of cytomegalovirus exposure and HLA in healthy donors. The PCR contained 60 Vbeta and 13 Jbeta primers. Sequencing was performed with immunoSEQ multiplex PCR; in TCRdb, only in-frame clones are kept and a portion is missing. The table includes about 98,000 clones, about 62% detected once. The sequenced sample was PBMCs. These receptors were taken from a human donor in good health.

This chain links TRBV6-4 with TRBJ2-1, with D maybe TRBD2 (6 bases). This CDR3 is built from 12 residues. Germline assignment: CDR1 MRHNA and CDR2 SNTAGT. Trimming stripped 6 bases from V and 7 bases from J, with 10 bases between. CDR3 nucleotide sequence: TGTGCCAGCAGGGGGGGTTTGAATGAGCAGTTCTTC. As protein: CASRGGLNEQFF.

The table lists this clone with a few counts. The chain has TRBV5-1 and TRBJ2-4; D is possibly TRBD1 (6 bases). The CDR3 is 14 residues long. V shed 2 bases and J shed 4 bases, with 10 bases lying between them. The germline CDR1 and CDR2 sequences are SGHRS and YFSETQ. As DNA, the CDR3 is TGCGCCAGCAGCTTAGGACAGCCGAAAAACATTCAGTACTTC. Translated, it gives CASSLGQPKNIQYF.

The chain joins TRBV30 to TRBJ2-5, with TRBD1 as a possible D gene (5 bases). CDR3 size: 15 residues. Trimming took 1 base from V and 4 from J, leaving 16 bases between them. CDR1 is GTSNPN, CDR2 SVGIG, per germline (reference sequence). The CDR3 protein is CAWSGQTDRRETQYF. The CDR3 DNA reads TGTGCCTGGAGTGGTCAGACAGATCGCCGAGAGACCCAGTACTTC.

V usage is TRBV27 and J usage is TRBJ1-3; possible D gene TRBD1, 6 bases. The germline V and J ends were trimmed by 6 bases and 0 bases, with 9 bases remaining between them. In germline, CDR1 is MNHEY, CDR2 SMNVEV (reference sequence). There are 14 residues in the CDR3. Here the CDR3 DNA reads TGTGCCAGCAGGTTGACAGGCTCTGGAAACACCATATATTTT. Amino acids: CASRLTGSGNTIYF.

This clone came up once. J is TRBJ2-7 and V is TRBV7-9, with TRBD1 as a possible D gene (7 bases). V was pared by 5 bases and J by 6 bases, with 14 bases between. Germline loops: CDR1 SEHNR, CDR2 FQNEAQ (reference sequence). CDR3 length equals 13 residues. The CDR3 region is CASSAGGGSEQYF. DNA for the CDR3: TGTGCCAGCAGCGCCGGAGGGGGCAGCGAGCAGTACTTC.

The CDR3 loop reads CASSQALAGAPYEQYF. For the CDR3, the DNA is TGTGCCAGCAGCCAAGCTCTAGCGGGAGCCCCCTACGAGCAGTACTTC. The chain recombines TRBV14 with TRBJ2-7; 10 positions agree with TRBD2. V gave up 1 base and J gave up 2 bases; unmatched junction bases: 5. The CDR3 is 16 residues long. Per germline, CDR1 SGHDN and CDR2 FVKESK.

This clone was detected only a few times. This chain joins TRBV7-9 and TRBJ2-1, with D perhaps matching TRBD1 (5 bases). Per the germline V gene, CDR1 is SEHNR and CDR2 is FQNEAQ (reference sequence). The CDR3 extends over 16 amino acids. Trimming took off 5 bases at V and 0 bases at J, with 14 bases between the two ends. As DNA, the CDR3 is TGTGCCAGCAGCCCCAAGTGGGGCGGCTCCTACAATGAGCAGTTCTTC. Translation: CASSPKWGGSYNEQFF.

This clone appeared a few times. V usage is TRBV28 and J usage is TRBJ2-1; D uncertain. This CDR3 contains 14 residues. Germline-derived CDR1 and CDR2 are MDHEN and SYDVKM. The V gene lost 7 bases and the J gene lost 3 bases, with 13 bases spanning the gap. CDR3 DNA sequence: TGTGCCAGCATCTTCCGAGGTGGCTACAATGAGCAGTTCTTC. This sequence encodes CASIFRGGYNEQFF.

The chain employs TRBV4-2 and TRBJ2-7, with 12 nucleotides matching TRBD2. With V trimmed by 3 bases and J by 4 bases, 4 bases remained unmatched. This CDR3 is 15 amino acids long. Per the germline V gene, CDR1 is LGHNA and CDR2 is YNFKEQ. The CDR3 is CASSHGLAGPYEQYF. The CDR3 region has the DNA TGTGCCAGCAGCCATGGACTAGCGGGACCATACGAGCAGTACTTC.

In its sample, this clone was seen a few times. J is TRBJ2-3 and V is TRBV6-4; the match to TRBD2 covers 10 bases. The CDR3 totals 16 residues. The V gene end was trimmed by 5 bases and the J gene end by 2 bases; junction bases not matched to a gene: 7. Looked up from germline, CDR1 is MRHNA and CDR2 is SNTAGT. CDR3: CASSRTSGGNTDTQYF. The CDR3 coding sequence is TGTGCCAGCAGTCGGACTAGCGGTGGGAACACAGATACGCAGTATTTT.

The J gene is TRBJ1-1, the V gene TRBV14; TRBD1 is a possible D gene (5 bases). The germline V and J ends were trimmed by 4 bases and 8 bases, with 14 bases remaining between them. CDR1 SGHDN and CDR2 FVKESK come from the germline V gene. CDR3 length: 13 amino acids. The CDR3 sequence is CASSLGLPSEAFF. The CDR3 DNA is TGTGCCAGCAGCCTGGGGCTCCCCTCGGAAGCTTTCTTT.

The rearrangement joins TRBV29-1 to TRBJ2-7, with 7 bases matching TRBD1. The CDR3 consists of 13 residues. CDR1 and CDR2 from the germline V gene are SQVTM and ANQGSEA. V was pared by 6 bases and J by 4 bases, with 9 bases of the junction left unmatched. The CDR3 DNA sequence: TGCAGCGTAAAGACAGGGAACCCTTACGAGCAGTACTTC. Protein: CSVKTGNPYEQYF.

V is TRBV6-1 and J is TRBJ2-5, with 9 bases matching TRBD2. This CDR3 has 15 amino acids. Germline CDR1 MNHNS, CDR2 SASEGT. The junction had 6 bases not matched to a gene; V was cut back by 0 bases and J by 7 bases. In DNA, the CDR3 is TGTGCCAGCAGTGAAGCGCGGGCGGGAGGGGGGACCCAGTACTTC. Translating gives CASSEARAGGGTQYF.

The chain links TRBV6-6 to TRBJ1-1; weak D call: TRBD1 (5 bases). Germline-derived CDR1 and CDR2 are MNHNY and SVGAGI (reference sequence). Trimming left V 0 bases short and J 5 bases short, with 10 bases between. The CDR3 is 14 residues long. CDR3 sequence reads: CASSYSGGRTEAFF. The DNA of the CDR3 is TGTGCCAGCAGTTACTCTGGGGGGAGGACTGAAGCTTTCTTT.

This clone was seen a handful of times. CDR3 in amino acids: CASSPRGLAVDSYEQYF. The CDR3 DNA is TGCGCCAGCAGCCCCAGGGGGTTAGCGGTAGACTCCTACGAGCAGTACTTC. The chain combines TRBV4-1 with TRBJ2-7, with D perhaps TRBD1 (7 bases). CDR1 MGHRA and CDR2 YSYEKL come from the germline V gene. The ends were cut back, 4 bases at V and 0 bases at J, with 19 bases in the middle. This CDR3 contains 17 residues.

The chain recombines TRBV27 with TRBJ2-7; maybe TRBD2 (6 bases). The germline gives CDR1 MNHEY, CDR2 SMNVEV (reference sequence). CDR3 length: 14 amino acids. Between the trimmed V and J ends, which lost 5 bases and 3 bases, there was a span of 14 bases. CDR3 amino acids: CASSPESGDYEQYF. Written as DNA, the CDR3 is TGTGCCAGCAGTCCGGAGTCGGGGGACTACGAGCAGTACTTC.

The chain links TRBV30 to TRBJ2-5; the match to TRBD1 covers 9 bases. The J call is in doubt because the DNA end fits TRBJ2-7 better. This CDR3 region has 15 residues. Per the germline V gene, CDR1 is GTSNPN and CDR2 is SVGIG (reference sequence). The CDR3 nucleotides are TGTGCCTGGAGACCAGGGACAGGGTACTCCTACGAGCAGTACTTC. This codes for CAWRPGTGYSYEQYF.

The V gene is TRBV30, the J gene TRBJ2-3, with 11 bases identical to TRBD2. The CDR3 length is 16 residues. Germline V gene sequence: CDR1 GTSNPN, CDR2 SVGIG (reference sequence). With V trimmed by 1 base and J by 5 bases, 8 bases remained unmatched. CDR3 nucleotides: TGTGCCTGGAGTGGAACTAGCGGGAGAACTTTAGATACGCAGTATTTT. Its translation is CAWSGTSGRTLDTQYF.

CDR3 region: CASSHAYRGNEQYF. CDR3 sequence (DNA): TGTGCCAGCAGCCACGCCTATCGAGGGAACGAGCAGTACTTC. The chain has TRBV7-8 and TRBJ2-7; tentative D call: TRBD2 (5 bases). Germline V gives CDR1 SGHVS, CDR2 FQNEAQ. V lost 5 bases and J 5 bases, leaving 16 bases between the germline ends. The CDR3 covers 14 residues.

The chain is built from TRBV2 and TRBJ1-4; D is undetermined. From germline, CDR1 is SNHLY and CDR2 FYNNEI. Trimming took off 4 bases at V and 6 bases at J, with 9 bases between the two ends. The CDR3 totals 13 residues. In DNA, the CDR3 is TGTGCCAGCAGTGCGAACGGGTATGAAAAACTGTTTTTT. Residues: CASSANGYEKLFF.

The chain joins TRBV4-1 to TRBJ2-6; TRBD2 aligns across 10 bases. This CDR3 has 18 amino acids. V was pared by 5 bases and J by 0 bases, with 7 bases of the junction left unmatched. Per germline, CDR1 MGHRA and CDR2 YSYEKL. The chain's CDR3 is CASSIRTSGSSGANVLTF. The DNA of the CDR3 is TGCGCCAGCAGCATTCGGACTAGCGGTTCCTCTGGGGCCAACGTCCTGACTTTC.

The gene calls are TRBV28 and TRBJ2-3; D might be TRBD2 (7 bases). Germline CDR1 is MDHEN and CDR2 is SYDVKM. The CDR3 runs to 16 residues. V dropped 4 bases and J dropped 0 bases, with 14 bases sitting between them. The CDR3 region has the DNA TGTGCCAGCAGTTATAGGGGGGGGGTTAGCACAGATACGCAGTATTTT. Translation: CASSYRGGVSTDTQYF.

This chain joins TRBV4-2 and TRBJ2-7, with a weak D call TRBD2 (5 bases). The CDR3 has 14 residues. V was cut by 2 bases and J by 4 bases, with 12 bases left in between. Germline CDR1 and CDR2: LGHNA and YNFKEQ. The chain's CDR3 is CASSQNGNFYEQYF. The CDR3 coding sequence is TGTGCCAGCAGCCAAAACGGGAACTTTTACGAGCAGTACTTC.

The V gene is TRBV5-1, the J gene TRBJ2-7; 8 bases are shared with TRBD2. Germline V gene data show CDR1 as SGHRS and CDR2 as YFSETQ. J lost 3 bases, V lost 0 bases, and 5 bases had no gene match. CDR3 length equals 15 residues. CDR3 in amino acids: CASSLEGGGIYEQYF. The CDR3 DNA reads TGCGCCAGCAGCTTGGAGGGCGGGGGGATCTACGAGCAGTACTTC.

The chain is built from TRBV28 and TRBJ1-5; the D gene is possibly TRBD1 (5 bases). Between the trimmed V and J ends, which lost 7 bases and 3 bases, there was a span of 16 bases. CDR3 length equals 15 residues. The germline gives CDR1 MDHEN, CDR2 SYDVKM. The CDR3 DNA sequence: TGTGCCAGCAACGTCGAAGGGGTCAACAATCAGCCCCAGCATTTT. Translation gives CASNVEGVNNQPQHF.

The CDR3 nucleotides read TGTGCCAGCAGCCGAGGGCGGGAGGGGAAGCAGTACTTC. Encoded protein: CASSRGREGKQYF. This chain links TRBV6-5 with TRBJ2-7, with TRBD2 matching over 9 bases. Germline-derived CDR1 and CDR2 are MNHEY and SVGAGI. The CDR3 has 13 amino acids. With V trimmed by 6 bases and J by 8 bases, 8 bases remained unmatched.

This clone was seen a few times. At one of its ends the junction is not consistent with the germline gene, which may arise from a read error. The gene calls are TRBV28 and TRBJ2-4, with D possibly matching TRBD2 (5 bases). This CDR3 has 12 residues. The germline V gene encodes CDR1 MDHEN and CDR2 SYDVKM. CDR3 loop: CASSLSGPGADF. In nucleotides, the CDR3 is TGTGCCAGCAGTTTATCAGGTCCCGGAGCGGACTTC.